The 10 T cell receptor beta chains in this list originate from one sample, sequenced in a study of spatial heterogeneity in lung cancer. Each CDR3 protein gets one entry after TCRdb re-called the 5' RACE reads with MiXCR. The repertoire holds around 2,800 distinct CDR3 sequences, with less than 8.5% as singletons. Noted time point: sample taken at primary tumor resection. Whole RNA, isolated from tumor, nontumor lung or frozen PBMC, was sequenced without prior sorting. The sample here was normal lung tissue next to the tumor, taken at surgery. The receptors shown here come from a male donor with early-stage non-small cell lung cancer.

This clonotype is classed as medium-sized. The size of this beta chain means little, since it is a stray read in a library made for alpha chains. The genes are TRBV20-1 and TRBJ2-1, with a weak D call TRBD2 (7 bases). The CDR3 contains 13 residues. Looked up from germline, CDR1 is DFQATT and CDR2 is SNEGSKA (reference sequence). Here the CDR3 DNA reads TGCAGCACGACTAGGGGGGGCTACAATGAGCAGTTCTTC. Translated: CSTTRGGYNEQFF.

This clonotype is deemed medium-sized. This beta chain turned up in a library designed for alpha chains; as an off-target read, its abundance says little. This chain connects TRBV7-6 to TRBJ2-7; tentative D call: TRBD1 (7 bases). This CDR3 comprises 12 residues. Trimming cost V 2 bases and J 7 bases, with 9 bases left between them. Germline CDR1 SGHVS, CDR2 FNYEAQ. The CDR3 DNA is TGTGCCAGCAGCTTATCAGGGGGGGAGCAGTACTTC. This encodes CASSLSGGEQYF.

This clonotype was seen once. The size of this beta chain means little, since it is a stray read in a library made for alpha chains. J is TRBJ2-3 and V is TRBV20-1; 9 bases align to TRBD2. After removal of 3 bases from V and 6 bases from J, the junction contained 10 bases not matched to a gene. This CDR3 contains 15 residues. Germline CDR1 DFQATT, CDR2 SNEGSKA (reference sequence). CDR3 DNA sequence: TGCAGTGCTAGCCCGACTAGCGGACGGGGGGATACGCAGTATTTT. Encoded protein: CSASPTSGRGDTQYF.

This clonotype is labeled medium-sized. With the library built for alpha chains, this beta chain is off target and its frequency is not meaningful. The CDR3 reads CSASGASGSSYNEQFF. In nucleotides, the CDR3 is TGCAGTGCTAGTGGCGCTAGCGGAAGCTCCTACAATGAGCAGTTCTTC. The rearrangement joins TRBV20-1 to TRBJ2-1; 7 bases agree with TRBD2. CDR3 length: 16 amino acids. Germline lookup yields CDR1 DFQATT and CDR2 SNEGSKA (reference sequence). After removal of 3 bases from V and 0 bases from J, the junction contained 8 bases not matched to a gene.

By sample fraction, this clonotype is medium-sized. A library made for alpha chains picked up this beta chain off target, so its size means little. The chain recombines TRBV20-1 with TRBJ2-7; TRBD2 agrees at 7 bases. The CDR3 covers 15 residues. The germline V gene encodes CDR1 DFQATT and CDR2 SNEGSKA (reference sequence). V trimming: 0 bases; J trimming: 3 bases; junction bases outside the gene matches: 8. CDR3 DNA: TGCAGTGCTAGAGATGGGGAGGGCCCATTCTACGAGCAGTACTTC. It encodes CSARDGEGPFYEQYF.

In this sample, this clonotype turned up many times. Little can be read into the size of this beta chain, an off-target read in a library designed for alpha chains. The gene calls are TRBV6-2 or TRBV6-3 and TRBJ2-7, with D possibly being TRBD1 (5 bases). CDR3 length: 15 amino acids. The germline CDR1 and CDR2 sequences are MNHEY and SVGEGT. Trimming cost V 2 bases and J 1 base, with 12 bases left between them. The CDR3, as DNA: TGTGCCAGCAGTTACGGGGCAGGGCGTTCCTACGAGCAGTACTTC. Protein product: CASSYGAGRSYEQYF.

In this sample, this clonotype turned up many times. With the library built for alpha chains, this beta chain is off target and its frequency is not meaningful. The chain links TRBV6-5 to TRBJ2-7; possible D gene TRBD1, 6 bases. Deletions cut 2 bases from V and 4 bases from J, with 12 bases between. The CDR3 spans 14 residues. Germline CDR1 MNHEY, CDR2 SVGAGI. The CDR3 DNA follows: TGTGCCAGCAGTTACGGACAGTACGCTTACGAGCAGTACTTC. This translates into CASSYGQYAYEQYF.

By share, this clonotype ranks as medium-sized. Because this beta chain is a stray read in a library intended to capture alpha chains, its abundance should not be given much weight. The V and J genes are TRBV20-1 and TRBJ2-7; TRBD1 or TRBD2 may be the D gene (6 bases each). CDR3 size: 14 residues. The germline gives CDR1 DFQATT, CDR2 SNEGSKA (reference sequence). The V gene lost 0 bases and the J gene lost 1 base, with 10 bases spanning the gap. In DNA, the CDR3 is TGCAGTGCTAGAGAAGGGGGGCGATCCTACGAGCAGTACTTC. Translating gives CSAREGGRSYEQYF.

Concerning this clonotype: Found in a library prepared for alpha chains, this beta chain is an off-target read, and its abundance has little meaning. CDR3: CASLSITGASSYEQYF. The CDR3 DNA is TGTGCCAGCTTATCAATTACAGGGGCCAGCTCCTACGAGCAGTACTTC. The chain employs TRBV6-1 and TRBJ2-7, with 7 bases aligning to TRBD1. The trim removed 8 bases at V and 0 bases at J, leaving 13 bases unmatched. Germline CDR1 MNHNS, CDR2 SASEGT. The CDR3 runs to 16 residues.

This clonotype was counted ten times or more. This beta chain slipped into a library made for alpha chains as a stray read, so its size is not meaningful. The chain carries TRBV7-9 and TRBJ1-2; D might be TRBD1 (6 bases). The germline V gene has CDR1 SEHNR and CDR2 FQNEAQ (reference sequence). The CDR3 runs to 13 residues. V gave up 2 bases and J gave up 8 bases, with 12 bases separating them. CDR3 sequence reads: CASSLSQGQGYTF. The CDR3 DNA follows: TGTGCCAGCAGCTTATCACAGGGCCAAGGCTACACCTTC.